The clone carrying this T cell receptor beta chain was found a few times. Its antigen is not identified. This specimen belongs to a study of T cells in Graves' hyperthyroidism and ophthalmopathy. Lactation, pregnancy, other autoimmune disease or uncontrolled infection led to exclusion of patients. Findings and caveats of the study: The majority of expanded thyroid clonotypes above 0.001 also appeared in blood.

Germline CDR1 reads MGHDK; CDR2 reads SYGVNS. The V gene end was trimmed by 5 bases and the J gene end by 7 bases; junction bases not matched to a gene: 10. The CDR3 length is 16 residues. What was amplified from RNA transcripts were TCR beta CDR3 regions. HTBI primers were the set used in a first-round RT-PCR of the TCR CDR3. From the multiplex PCR reads, TCRdb called clonotypes with MiXCR, one entry per CDR3 protein. The repertoire includes around 240,000 distinct CDR3 sequences, less than 15% of them detected once, and roughly 14% sits in the top ten. The TCR was taken from a woman in her thirties or forties with Graves' hyperthyroidism that later progressed to Graves' ophthalmopathy. The chain uses TRBV25-1 and TRBJ2-2; 10 bases align to TRBD1. Specimen: blood. The CDR3 region has the DNA TGTGCCAGCAGTCGGACAGGGGGGGAACAGGGCGGGGAGCTGTTTTTT. Encoded protein: CASSRTGGEQGGELFF. Combining the CDR3 with reference TRBV25-1 and TRBJ2-2 gives the whole variable domain EADIYQTPRYLVIGTGKKITLECSQTMGHDKMYWYQQDPGMELHLIHYSYGVNSTEKGDLSSESTVSRIRTEHFPLTLESARPSHTSQYLCASSRTGGEQGGELFFGEGSRLTVL.